A single sample is the source of the 26 T cell receptor beta chains below, sequenced in a study of T cells after yellow fever vaccination. TCRdb redid the calling of the 5' RACE reads with MiXCR, one entry per CDR3 protein. There are around 310,000 distinct CDR3 sequences in the sample; 3% to 4.5% occur only once, and about 20% lies in the top ten. The source was PBMCs, collected on the day of the yellow fever booster vaccination. These receptors were taken from a young man who received the YFV17D yellow fever vaccine.

Only a few counts were recorded for this clonotype. The rearrangement uses TRBV4-1 and TRBJ1-1, with TRBD1 as a possible D gene (5 bases). V was pared by 1 base and J by 8 bases, with 14 bases between. The CDR3 is 14 residues long. Germline CDR1 and CDR2: MGHRA and YSYEKL. This chain's CDR3 is CASSQANPGLEAFF. The CDR3 DNA sequence: TGCGCCAGCAGCCAAGCCAATCCGGGACTCGAAGCTTTCTTT.

The chain couples TRBV12-3 or TRBV12-4 to TRBJ1-6, with 7 bases fitting TRBD1. After removal of 0 bases from V and 7 bases from J, the junction contained 3 bases not matched to a gene. This CDR3 has 15 amino acids. The CDR3 coding sequence is TGTGCCAGCAGTTTAGCGGACAGGAAAAATTCACCCCTCCACTTT. Translated: CASSLADRKNSPLHF.

The table lists this clonotype with many counts. The chain joins TRBV29-1 to TRBJ1-2; D remains unclear. Germline CDR1 reads SQVTM; CDR2 reads ANQGSEA. The ends were cut back, 6 bases at V and 5 bases at J, with 13 bases in the middle. This CDR3 has 12 amino acids. In DNA, the CDR3 is TGCAGCGTAACGGGATTACTGTATGGCTACACCTTC. Its protein product is CSVTGLLYGYTF. The full variable domain, with the rest looked up from reference TRBV29-1 and TRBJ1-2, is SAVISQKPSRDICQRGTSLTIQCQVDSQVTMMFWYRQQPGQSLTLIATANQGSEATYESGFVIDKFPISRPNLTFSTLTVSNMSPEDSSIYLCSVTGLLYGYTFGSGTRLTVV.

This clonotype occurred many times. The gene calls are TRBV11-1 and TRBJ1-1; D gene unclear. The germline V gene has CDR1 SGHAT and CDR2 FQDESV (reference sequence). V was clipped by 1 base and J by 1 base, with 4 bases between them. The CDR3 is made up of 13 amino acids. CDR3 loop: CASSLDGNTEAFF. The DNA for the CDR3 is TGTGCCAGCAGCTTAGACGGGAACACTGAAGCTTTCTTT.

The chain uses TRBV12-5 and TRBJ1-5, with unresolved D. This CDR3 comprises 11 residues. With 2 bases removed from V and 8 bases from J, the gap between germline ends came to 4 bases. Germline CDR1 is LGHNT and CDR2 is FRNRAP. Here the CDR3 reads CASGLREPQHF. CDR3 bases: TGTGCTAGTGGTTTGAGGGAGCCCCAGCATTTT.

This clonotype occurred many times. The chain combines TRBV2 with TRBJ2-7, with D possibly matching TRBD2 (5 bases). Germline assignment: CDR1 SNHLY and CDR2 FYNNEI. This CDR3 has 13 residues. Deletions cut 7 bases from V and 1 base from J, with 11 bases between. The CDR3 DNA reads as TGTGCCAGCACCCCACTAGGGTCCTACGAGCAGTACTTC. It encodes CASTPLGSYEQYF.

A few counts support this clonotype. This chain uses TRBV7-8 with TRBJ2-7; 11 positions match TRBD2. The CDR3 is 15 amino acids. Germline V gives CDR1 SGHVS, CDR2 FQNEAQ. With V trimmed by 3 bases and J by 4 bases, 5 bases remained unmatched. This CDR3 is CASSFGPSGGYEQYV. The CDR3 nucleotides are TGTGCCAGCAGCTTCGGGCCTAGCGGGGGGTACGAGCAGTACGTC.

This clonotype came up many times. This sequence joins TRBV5-5 and TRBJ2-3; D uncertain. With 6 bases removed from V and 6 bases from J, the gap between germline ends came to 8 bases. The V gene's germline CDR1 is SGHKS and CDR2 YYEKEE (reference sequence). The CDR3 covers 11 residues. DNA of the CDR3: TGTGCCAGCAAGGTCTCGGATACGCAGTATTTT. Its protein product is CASKVSDTQYF.

This clonotype was seen a handful of times. The CDR3 spells CASSLVSGPAFF. The CDR3 DNA reads TGTGCCAGCAGCTTAGTATCAGGACCAGCTTTCTTT. The chain combines TRBV7-2 with TRBJ1-1; D is uncertain. This CDR3 is built from 12 residues. The V gene's germline CDR1 is SGHTA and CDR2 FQGNSA. V lost 1 base, J lost 10 bases, and 10 bases lay in between.

This clonotype has a count of ten or more. This chain connects TRBV5-1 to TRBJ2-5, with D possibly TRBD1 on 5 matching bases. This CDR3 has 14 residues. CDR1 SGHRS and CDR2 YFSETQ come from the germline V gene. Trimming pared 4 bases from V and 5 bases from J, leaving 15 bases between. The CDR3 reads CASSPGHTRETQYF. The CDR3 coding sequence is TGCGCCAGCAGCCCCGGACATACCCGGGAGACCCAGTACTTC.

The V call is TRBV20-1, the J call TRBJ1-2, with D maybe TRBD1 (6 bases). The CDR3 length is 11 residues. Germline V lookup: CDR1 DFQATT, CDR2 SNEGSKA (reference sequence). The V gene lost 7 bases and the J gene lost 5 bases, with 11 bases spanning the gap. DNA of the CDR3: TGCAGTGAGGGACATCTTTATGGCTACACCTTC. Translation: CSEGHLYGYTF.

V usage is TRBV27 and J usage is TRBJ1-3; D is possibly TRBD1 (5 bases). Germline CDR1 is MNHEY and CDR2 is SMNVEV (reference sequence). V was trimmed by 5 bases and J by 0 bases, leaving 14 bases between them. This CDR3 region has 16 residues. CDR3 in amino acids: CASSPLGGRSGNTIYF. The CDR3, as DNA: TGTGCCAGCAGTCCGCTTGGGGGTCGCTCTGGAAACACCATATATTTT.

V gene TRBV12-3 or TRBV12-4 combines with J gene TRBJ2-6; D is unclear. Trimming removed 3 bases at V and 1 base at J, with 7 bases between. The CDR3 totals 15 residues. CDR3 bases: TGTGCCAGCAGTTTTGTGGGTTCTGGGGCCAACGTCCTGACTTTC. This encodes CASSFVGSGANVLTF.

At least ten counts were recorded for this clonotype. The chain is built from TRBV7-2 and TRBJ2-5; 9 positions agree with TRBD2. CDR1 SGHTA and CDR2 FQGNSA come from the germline V gene. Unmatched junction bases numbered 5, after V lost 4 bases and J lost 5 bases. The CDR3 loop spans 14 amino acids. Here the CDR3 reads CASSSGLARETQYF. In DNA form, the CDR3 reads TGTGCCAGCAGCTCTGGACTAGCGAGGGAGACCCAGTACTTC.

The chain employs TRBV20-1 and TRBJ2-1, with TRBD2 matching over 10 bases. The CDR3 runs 15 residues. Trimming removed 5 bases from V and 3 bases from J; junction bases left unmatched: 7. The germline gives CDR1 DFQATT, CDR2 SNEGSKA (reference sequence). CDR3 sequence: CSARDTSGVYNEQFF. The CDR3 DNA reads TGCAGTGCTCGGGATACTAGCGGGGTCTACAATGAGCAGTTCTTC.

This chain uses TRBV4-1 with TRBJ2-5; tentatively, D is TRBD2 (5 bases). Per germline, CDR1 MGHRA and CDR2 YSYEKL. With 4 bases removed from V and 5 bases from J, the gap between germline ends came to 14 bases. The CDR3 has 14 amino acids. The chain's CDR3 is CASSLGVGTETQYF. Written as DNA, the CDR3 is TGCGCCAGCAGCCTCGGGGTGGGAACCGAGACCCAGTACTTC.

In its sample, this clonotype was seen many times. V is TRBV5-1 and J is TRBJ2-6; a weak D match, TRBD1 (6 bases). The CDR3 covers 18 residues. Germline V gene data show CDR1 as SGHRS and CDR2 as YFSETQ. The V gene lost 6 bases and the J gene lost 0 bases, with 19 bases spanning the gap. For the CDR3, the DNA is TGCGCCAGCACTCTGGGGGCAGGCGCCTCCTCTGGGGCCAACGTCCTGACTTTC. It encodes CASTLGAGASSGANVLTF.

This clonotype was seen many times. CDR3 sequence: CASSRRQPLSNQPQHF. CDR3 bases: TGTGCCAGCAGTAGAAGGCAGCCCCTTTCTAATCAGCCCCAGCATTTT. This chain links TRBV28 with TRBJ1-5; D is ambiguous. The CDR3 spans 16 residues. The V gene's germline CDR1 is MDHEN and CDR2 SYDVKM. V gave up 5 bases and J gave up 4 bases, with 18 bases separating them.

This clonotype was found many times. The chain combines TRBV29-1 with TRBJ1-1, with 7 bases lining up with TRBD1. CDR3 size: 12 residues. The germline CDR1 and CDR2 sequences are SQVTM and ANQGSEA. V dropped 4 bases and J dropped 4; count of bases not matched to a gene: 3. As DNA, the CDR3 is TGCAGCGTTGGAACAGGGGTCACTGAAGCTTTCTTT. Translation gives CSVGTGVTEAFF.

The chain joins TRBV11-2 to TRBJ2-3; a weak D match, TRBD1 (7 bases). The CDR3 spans 15 residues. Trimming shortened V by 5 bases and J by 5 bases, and 17 bases separated the two germline ends. Looked up from germline, CDR1 is SGHAT and CDR2 is FQNNGV. The CDR3 reads CASSPRRRGQDTQYF. CDR3 nucleotides: TGTGCCAGCAGCCCTCGGCGGAGGGGGCAAGATACGCAGTATTTT.

In this sample, this clonotype turned up many times. V gene TRBV18 combines with J gene TRBJ2-4; D uncertain. Per germline, CDR1 KGHSH and CDR2 LQKENI. The V end lost 4 bases, the J end lost 8 bases, and 12 bases lay between the germline ends. The CDR3 has 13 residues. CDR3 DNA sequence: TGTGCCAGCTCACGGAGTCAAGGAGACATTCAGTACTTC. As protein: CASSRSQGDIQYF. Together with reference TRBV18 and TRBJ2-4, the CDR3 gives the full variable domain: NAGVMQNPRHLVRRRGQEARLRCSPMKGHSHVYWYRQLPEEGLKFMVYLQKENIIDESGMPKERFSAEFPKEGPSILRIQQVVRGDSAAYFCASSRSQGDIQYFGAGTRLSVL.

This clonotype was counted between two and nine times. V and J are TRBV5-1 and TRBJ2-3; possibly TRBD2 for D (5 bases). Germline lookup yields CDR1 SGHRS and CDR2 YFSETQ. There are 14 residues in the CDR3. V was pared by 4 bases and J by 4 bases, with 13 bases between. CDR3 DNA sequence: TGCGCCAGCAGCACTGAGGACTTGGCAGATACGCAGTATTTT. It translates to CASSTEDLADTQYF.

This clonotype was recorded at least ten times. J is TRBJ2-3 and V is TRBV3-1; D not resolved. This CDR3 region has 14 residues. Germline loops: CDR1 LGHDT, CDR2 YNNKEL (reference sequence). V lost 0 bases and J lost 6, with 10 bases in between. The CDR3 DNA follows: TGTGCCAGCAGCCAAGATCCACCCCGGGATACGCAGTATTTT. Protein sequence: CASSQDPPRDTQYF.

At least ten counts were recorded for this clonotype. CDR3 DNA sequence: TGCGCCAGCAGCTTGATCATGACGGGACAAGAGACCCAGTACTTC. Its protein product is CASSLIMTGQETQYF. The genes are TRBV5-1 and TRBJ2-5, with a possible D match to TRBD2 (5 bases). V shed 1 base and J shed 2 bases, with 12 bases lying between them. The CDR3 totals 15 residues. Germline lookup yields CDR1 SGHRS and CDR2 YFSETQ.

This clonotype was seen a handful of times. V is TRBV7-2 and J is TRBJ2-7; no firm D call. CDR1 and CDR2 (germline): SGHTA, FQGNSA. Deletions cut 5 bases from V and 3 bases from J, with 8 bases between. There are 12 residues in the CDR3. In DNA, the CDR3 is TGTGCCAGCAGCGGCACCTTCTACGAGCAGTACGTC. Its protein product is CASSGTFYEQYV.

The genes are TRBV10-3 and TRBJ1-4, with unresolved D. CDR3 size: 15 residues. From germline, CDR1 is ENHRY and CDR2 SYGVKD. V was pared by 4 bases and J by 12 bases, with 21 bases between. CDR3 DNA sequence: TGTGCCATCAGTGGAACGACCGGGGAGGACGTGGAACTGTTTTTT. This encodes CAISGTTGEDVELFF.